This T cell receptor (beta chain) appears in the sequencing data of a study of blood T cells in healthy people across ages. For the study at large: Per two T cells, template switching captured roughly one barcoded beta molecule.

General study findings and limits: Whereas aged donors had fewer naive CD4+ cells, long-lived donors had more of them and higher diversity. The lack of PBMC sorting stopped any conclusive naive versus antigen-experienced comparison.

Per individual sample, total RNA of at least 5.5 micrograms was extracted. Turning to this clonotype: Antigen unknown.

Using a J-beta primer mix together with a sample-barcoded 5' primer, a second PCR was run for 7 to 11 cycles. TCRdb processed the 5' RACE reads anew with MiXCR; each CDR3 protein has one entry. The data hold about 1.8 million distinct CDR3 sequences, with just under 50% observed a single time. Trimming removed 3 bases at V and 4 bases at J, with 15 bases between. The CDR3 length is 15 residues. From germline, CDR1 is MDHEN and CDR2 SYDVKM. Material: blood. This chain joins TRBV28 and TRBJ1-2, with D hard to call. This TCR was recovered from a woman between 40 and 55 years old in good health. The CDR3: CASSFQPPGSYGYTF. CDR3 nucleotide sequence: TGTGCCAGCAGTTTCCAACCCCCGGGGAGCTATGGCTACACCTTC.